This T cell receptor (beta chain) is drawn from a study of cytomegalovirus exposure and HLA in healthy donors. Overall study findings and caveats: Confirmation in vitro established that a few CMV-associated chains were specific for CMV antigens. The dataset shows that most TCR sequences were rare, while some public TCRs occurred in many donors. Listed as cytomegalovirus-associated were over 150 TCR beta chains.

Assay used: immunoSEQ multiplex PCR; TCRdb lists only in-frame clones, some missing. The profile covers just under 75,000 clones, with just under 95% appearing a single time and approximately 3% taken by the ten largest. CDR3 length equals 15 residues. The donors were part of the validation cohort, which consisted of about 120 subjects and was separate from the first cohort of roughly 620 subjects. Turning to this clone: Its antigen remains unidentified.

This TCR was sampled from a woman aged 18 to 35 in good health and CMV-seropositive. Sequenced sample: PBMCs. The V gene is TRBV21-1, the J gene TRBJ2-1; the D call TRBD2 from the table was never checked on the DNA. TRBV21-1 constitutes a pseudogene. CDR3 loop: CAPDPAGPHYNEQFF. DNA of the CDR3: TGTGCCCCCGACCCGGCGGGACCGCACTACAATGAGCAGTTCTTC.